This T cell receptor beta chain is from a study of tumor-infiltrating lymphocytes in primary liver carcinoma. Germline V gene sequence: CDR1 SGHDN, CDR2 FVKESK. V shed 0 bases and J 7 bases; nucleotides not matched to a gene: 16. The CDR3 totals 18 residues. TCR beta cDNA was reverse-transcribed from about 550 ng of total RNA. The reaction used a constant-region primer and ProtoScript II reverse transcriptase. Slightly modified ARM-PCR served as the procedure for the TCR beta libraries. These libraries came from three rounds of nested multiplex PCR. Researchers ran the first two PCR rounds for roughly 11 cycles each with TRBV1-TRBV30 forward primers and a C-beta reverse primer. TCRdb re-derived calls from the multiplex PCR reads in MiXCR, one entry per CDR3 protein. This sample yields 310,000 or so distinct CDR3 sequences, of which roughly three fifths are seen a single time; about a sixth belongs to the top ten.

Extraction also yielded germline DNA, while blood RNA was obtained from unsorted whole blood. Material for sequencing was peripheral blood. The genes are TRBV14 and TRBJ1-1; 8 nucleotides agree with TRBD1. This TCR was recovered from a woman in her 30s with primary liver carcinoma and hepatitis B virus infection. The CDR3 protein is CASSQDRSLAGGLGEAFF. For the CDR3, the DNA is TGTGCCAGCAGCCAAGATCGAAGCCTGGCAGGGGGCTTGGGTGAAGCTTTCTTT.